The 4 T cell receptor beta chains below all came from one sample that was sequenced in a study of blood T cells in healthy people across ages (dated by TCRdb to about 2015). Library preparation employed 5' RACE. The instrument was an Illumina HiSeq 2500. A second 7 to 11 cycle PCR used a sample-barcoded 5' primer and a J-beta primer mix. In-frame beta chains were kept once TCRdb had trimmed the public reads at Q25 with fastp and called clones with MiXCR. Entries that share a CDR3 protein sequence are merged under the most common genes and DNA. The sample contains 800,000 to 950,000 distinct CDR3 sequences, roughly 28% of them found a single time. Roughly 10% of the sample is taken by the ten largest. These data were likewise used in another study, on T cells of mothers and their children.

Sequencing was performed on blood. Receptor source: a woman in her thirties or forties in good health.

This chain joins TRBV25-1 and TRBJ2-4; no clear D. TRBJ2-7 matches the DNA end more closely, so the J call is doubtful. The length of the CDR3 is 11 residues. Per the germline V gene, CDR1 is MGHDK and CDR2 is SYGVNS. CDR3 DNA sequence: TGTGCCAGCAGTGTTCTGAACGAGCAGTACTTC. Amino acids: CASSVLNEQYF.

This clonotype was counted ten times or more. V is TRBV11-2 and J is TRBJ2-7, with a tentative D call TRBD2 (6 bases). Germline loops: CDR1 SGHAT, CDR2 FQNNGV. This CDR3 has 12 amino acids. V lost 5 bases, J lost 3 bases, and 8 bases lay in between. CDR3 sequence: CASSGLIYEQYF. CDR3 sequence (DNA): TGTGCCAGCAGCGGACTAATCTACGAGCAGTACTTC.

The V gene is TRBV2, the J gene TRBJ1-1, with D uncertain. The CDR3 has 15 amino acids. CDR1 is SNHLY, CDR2 FYNNEI, per germline. The V end lost 6 bases, the J end lost 0 bases, and 14 bases lay between the germline ends. The CDR3 DNA is TGTGCCAGCAGGACGTCGCCCCGGATGAACACTGAAGCTTTCTTT. Translated, it gives CASRTSPRMNTEAFF.

This clonotype has a handful of counts. The chain's CDR3 is CASSLAGTGLYTEAFF. As DNA, the CDR3 is TGTGCCAGCAGCTTAGCAGGGACAGGGTTGTACACTGAAGCTTTCTTT. This rearrangement joins TRBV7-9 to TRBJ1-1, with 9 bases lining up with TRBD1. V shed 0 bases, J shed 3 bases, and the junction held 5 bases outside the gene matches. This CDR3 has 16 residues. CDR1 and CDR2 from the germline V gene are SEHNR and FQNEAQ (reference sequence). The entire variable domain, with the rest obtained from reference TRBV7-9 and TRBJ1-1, is as follows: DTGVSQNPRHKITKRGQNVTFRCDPISEHNRLYWYRQTLGQGPEFLTYFQNEAQLEKSRLLSDRFSAERPKGSFSTLEIQRTEQGDSAMYLCASSLAGTGLYTEAFFGQGTRLTVV.